The 9 T cell receptor beta chains given below trace back to one sample, sequenced in a study of radiotherapy plus CTLA-4 blockade in lung cancer. The method was immunoSEQ multiplex PCR; TCRdb's version includes in-frame clones alone and lacks a portion of them. The table lists about 38,000 clones, over 65% of them singletons. Specimen: peripheral blood, collected from a patient treated with radiotherapy plus ipilimumab. These receptors were taken from a human donor with non-small cell lung cancer who had stable disease on radiotherapy plus ipilimumab.

DNA of the CDR3: TGTGCCATCAGTGAGCGGCAGTCTGGGGCCAACGTCCTGACTTTC. Its translation: CAISERQSGANVLTF. This rearrangement joins TRBV10-3 to TRBJ2-6; the D is unclear. CDR1 and CDR2 from the germline V gene are ENHRY and SYGVKD. The V and J ends lost 2 bases and 1 base respectively, with 6 bases between them. This CDR3 is 15 amino acids long.

This chain uses TRBV7-9 with TRBJ2-3, with D unclear. The CDR3 runs to 15 residues. Trimming pared 1 base from V and 0 bases from J, leaving 8 bases between. The germline gives CDR1 SEHNR, CDR2 FQNEAQ (reference sequence). CDR3 nucleotides: TGTGCCAGCAGCTTAGAGGACCCGAGCACAGATACGCAGTATTTT. Translated, it gives CASSLEDPSTDTQYF. Variable domain in full (rest from reference TRBV7-9 and TRBJ2-3): DTGVSQNPRHKITKRGQNVTFRCDPISEHNRLYWYRQTLGQGPEFLTYFQNEAQLEKSRLLSDRFSAERPKGSFSTLEIQRTEQGDSAMYLCASSLEDPSTDTQYFGPGTRLTVL.

The gene calls are TRBV4-1 and TRBJ2-5, with 9 bases matching TRBD2. CDR1 and CDR2 (germline): MGHRA, YSYEKL. J gave up 4 bases and V 4 bases, and 10 bases lay outside the gene matches. This CDR3 region has 16 residues. DNA of the CDR3: TGCGCCAGCAGCCCCCGGGCGGCGGGGGGGACAGAGACCCAGTACTTC. Translating gives CASSPRAAGGTETQYF.

The J gene is TRBJ2-5, the V gene TRBV19; the D gene is possibly TRBD1 (5 bases). CDR1 and CDR2 (germline): LNHDA, SQIVND (reference sequence). Trimming stripped 1 base from V and 10 bases from J, with 13 bases between. This CDR3 comprises 13 residues. The CDR3 loop reads CASSIGGRAGQYF. The CDR3 region has the DNA TGTGCCAGTAGTATAGGGGGCAGGGCTGGCCAGTACTTC.

This clone was observed once. The chain carries TRBV14 and TRBJ1-6; D may be TRBD1 (6 bases). The V end lost 8 bases, the J end lost 4 bases, and 15 bases lay between the germline ends. There are 15 residues in the CDR3. Germline loops: CDR1 SGHDN, CDR2 FVKESK. For the CDR3, the DNA is TGTGCCAGCTCTAGGACAGTTTCGTATAATTCACCCCTCCACTTT. Protein sequence: CASSRTVSYNSPLHF. Using reference TRBV14 and TRBJ1-6 for the parts outside the CDR3, the full variable domain is EAGVTQFPSHSVIEKGQTVTLRCDPISGHDNLYWYRRVMGKEIKFLLHFVKESKQDESGMPNNRFLAERTGGTYSTLKVQPAELEDSGVYFCASSRTVSYNSPLHFGNGTRLTVT.

Details on this clone: Other nucleotide sequences from this sample produce the same CDR3. This chain links TRBV6-1 with TRBJ1-6; tentative D call: TRBD1 (5 bases). With 4 bases removed from V and 4 bases from J, the gap between germline ends came to 8 bases. The V gene's germline CDR1 is MNHNS and CDR2 SASEGT. This CDR3 region has 14 residues. The CDR3 region is CASSAGPYNSPLHF. The CDR3 DNA sequence: TGTGCCAGCAGTGCGGGACCGTATAATTCACCCCTCCACTTT.

This clone was recorded a few times. The rearrangement links TRBV27 to TRBJ1-5; D gene ambiguous. Germline lookup yields CDR1 MNHEY and CDR2 SMNVEV (reference sequence). V dropped 5 bases and J dropped 0 bases, with 17 bases sitting between them. The CDR3 is made up of 17 amino acids. The chain's CDR3 is CASSPGYAAASNQPQHF. In DNA form, the CDR3 reads TGTGCCAGCAGTCCTGGGTATGCGGCAGCTAGCAATCAGCCCCAGCATTTT.

J is TRBJ2-1 and V is TRBV9, with D maybe TRBD1 (6 bases). The CDR3 runs 17 residues. Looked up from germline, CDR1 is SGDLS and CDR2 is YYNGEE. Trimming shortened V by 3 bases and J by 0 bases, and 16 bases separated the two germline ends. CDR3 protein: CASSALPRGPSYNEQFF. The CDR3, as DNA: TGTGCCAGCAGCGCTCTCCCCAGGGGACCCTCCTACAATGAGCAGTTCTTC.

The V call is TRBV9, the J call TRBJ2-3; D may be TRBD1 (6 bases). Germline values: CDR1 SGDLS, CDR2 YYNGEE. Between the trimmed V and J ends, which lost 3 bases and 2 bases, there was a span of 16 bases. This CDR3 region has 16 residues. The CDR3, as DNA: TGTGCCAGCAGCGAGGAAACCGGGACAATCACAGATACGCAGTATTTT. This encodes CASSEETGTITDTQYF.